A selection of T cell receptor beta chains follows, all from one sample in a study of shared clonotypes between healthy human individuals. Clones were read by immunoSEQ multiplex PCR, and TCRdb kept only the in-frame ones, dropping some. The repertoire holds roughly 570,000 clones, nearly 98% seen once, with 0.3% to 0.35% in the top ten. Material for sequencing was naive CD8+ T cells sorted from blood. The receptors originated from a man in his thirties or forties in good health. Each CDR3 is given with its conserved first and last residue. Fields, in order: D gene, clone size, J gene, V gene, CDR3 DNA, CDR3 protein. D genes are given only for firm matches. Not all rows give a size; the values are once, few, many and, for expanded clones, a class.

TRBD1 - TRBJ2-3 TRBV28 TGTGCCAGCAGCCTTATCGACAGGGGTTTAAACTCAGATACGCAGTATTTT CASSLIDRGLNSDTQYF
- - TRBJ2-7 TRBV5-1 TGCGCCAGCACCTTCACTGGGTCCCCGACTTACGAGCAGTACTTC CASTFTGSPTYEQYF
- - TRBJ2-3 TRBV5-8 TGTGCCAGCAGCCCCGGGAGCTCTGGCACAGATACGCAGTATTTT CASSPGSSGTDTQYF
TRBD2 - TRBJ2-5 TRBV7-9 TGTGCCAGCAGCTCCCGGGTGCGGGAGGGAGAGACCCAGTACTTC CASSSRVREGETQYF
TRBD2 once TRBJ2-7 TRBV6-5 TGTGCCAGCAAAGAGGGACTAGCGGCAAATTACGAGCAGTACTTC CASKEGLAANYEQYF
TRBD2 - TRBJ2-5 TRBV28 TGTGCCAGCAGTCCGGGACTAGCGGAAGAGACCCAGTACTTC CASSPGLAEETQYF
TRBD1 - TRBJ2-6 TRBV6-1 TGTGCCAGCAGGGACAGGGTTGGGGCCAACGTCCTGACTTTC CASRDRVGANVLTF
TRBD1 - TRBJ2-7 TRBV6-1 TGTGCCAGCAGTGAAATCGAGACAGGGGGCTACGAGCAGTACTTC CASSEIETGGYEQYF
- - TRBJ1-2 TRBV30 TGTGCCTGGAGACGATACGGTTATGGCTACACCTTC CAWRRYGYGYTF
- - TRBJ1-3 TRBV5-1 TGCGCCAGCAGCTTGGCAGGGAGTTCTGGAAACACCATATATTTT CASSLAGSSGNTIYF
TRBD1 - TRBJ2-3 TRBV7-3 TGTGCCAGCAGCTCCTATGGACAGGGGGCCGGAGATACGCAGTATTTT CASSSYGQGAGDTQYF
- - TRBJ2-7 TRBV5-4 TGTGCCAGCAGCTTGGGGCTAGCGAACTACGAGCAGTACTTC CASSLGLANYEQYF
TRBD1 - TRBJ2-1 TRBV19 TGTGCCAGTAGTATTTGGACAGGGAGCAATGAGCAGTTCTTC CASSIWTGSNEQFF
TRBD2 - TRBJ2-7 TRBV7-9 TGTGCCAGCAGCTTATCTAGGCAGACTCTAGCGGGAGTAACCTACGAGCAGTACTTC CASSLSRQTLAGVTYEQYF
- - TRBJ2-5 TRBV7-9 TGTGCCAGCAGCTTAACGACCCTGGTGGGACGGGAGACCCAGTACTTC CASSLTTLVGRETQYF
TRBD1 - TRBJ2-2 TRBV19 TGTGCCAGTAGCAGACAGGGGGATGGCGGGGAGCTGTTTTTT CASSRQGDGGELFF
- - TRBJ2-5 TRBV28 TGTGCCAGCAGTTTTAGAAGATTCCAAGAGACCCAGTACTTC CASSFRRFQETQYF
- - TRBJ2-7 TRBV2 TGTGCCAGCAGTGATGTAGGGAGACCCCACGAGCAGTACTTC CASSDVGRPHEQYF
- - TRBJ2-3 TRBV7-2 TGTGCCAGCAGCCTCTTGGAGTCAGATACGCAGTATTTT CASSLLESDTQYF
- - TRBJ1-1 TRBV6-5 TGTGCCAGCAGTTATCAAAGAGGGGTATCTTTCTTT CASSYQRGVSFF
TRBD1 - TRBJ2-4 TRBV7-9 TGTGCCATACAGGGGCCGGGGATTCAGTACTTC CAIQGPGIQYF
- - TRBJ2-5 TRBV13 TGTGCCAGCAGCGGGGGAGAGACCCAGTACTTC CASSGGETQYF
- - TRBJ2-7 TRBV5-1 TGCGCCAGCAGCTTGAGTGGGGTGTACGAGCAGTACTTC CASSLSGVYEQYF